The next 15 T cell receptor beta chains were all read from a single sample in a study of OX40 agonist ivuxolimab in advanced cancers. Library method: the immunoSEQ multiplex PCR assay. TCRdb stores this immuneACCESS table with in-frame sequences only. Part of the clones is absent; in the studies checked, under half of the shortfall reflects unresolved V genes, and no reason is known for the rest. The sample table holds about 76,000 clones, of which around nine tenths were seen once. The ten largest account for just over 2.5% of the sample. Sequencing was performed on CD4+ or CD8+ T cells sorted from blood, taken in a trial of the OX40 agonist ivuxolimab. These receptors all come from an adult with an advanced solid tumor such as melanoma, head and neck, liver or kidney cancer.

The chain is built from TRBV7-8 and TRBJ1-1; D remains unclear. Germline V gene sequence: CDR1 SGHVS, CDR2 FQNEAQ. The CDR3 has 14 amino acids. V shed 1 base and J shed 5 bases, with 11 bases lying between them. As DNA, the CDR3 is TGTGCCAGCAGCTTAGAAGGGCAAAGGACTGAAGCTTTCTTT. As protein: CASSLEGQRTEAFF.

The gene calls are TRBV5-1 and TRBJ2-5; TRBD2 aligns across 11 bases. The J segment lost 7 bases and the V segment lost 6 bases, leaving 8 bases of the junction unmatched. The germline V gene has CDR1 SGHRS and CDR2 YFSETQ. The CDR3 sequence is 14 residues long. This CDR3 reads CASTTSGGGGTQYF. In DNA, the CDR3 is TGCGCCAGCACTACTAGCGGGGGAGGAGGGACCCAGTACTTC. Combining the CDR3 with reference TRBV5-1 and TRBJ2-5 gives the whole variable domain KAGVTQTPRYLIKTRGQQVTLSCSPISGHRSVSWYQQTPGQGLQFLFEYFSETQRNKGNFPGRFSGRQFSNSRSEMNVSTLELGDSALYLCASTTSGGGGTQYFGPGTRLLVL.

The rearrangement joins TRBV27 to TRBJ1-1; 7 bases match TRBD1. With V trimmed by 6 bases and J by 6 bases, 10 bases remained unmatched. The CDR3 runs to 14 residues. The germline gives CDR1 MNHEY, CDR2 SMNVEV (reference sequence). CDR3 in amino acids: CASRSTGRVAEAFF. Here the CDR3 DNA reads TGTGCCAGCAGATCGACAGGGAGAGTCGCTGAAGCTTTCTTT.

The CDR3: CATSRWDMSVYEQYF. DNA of the CDR3: TGTGCCACCAGCAGGTGGGACATGTCGGTCTACGAGCAGTACTTC. The chain carries TRBV15 and TRBJ2-7; tentative D call: TRBD1 (6 bases). Germline V CDR1 and CDR2: LNHNV, YYDKDF (reference sequence). Trimming took off 3 bases at V and 3 bases at J, with 15 bases between the two ends. The CDR3 has 15 residues.

This chain connects TRBV7-9 to TRBJ2-2; D is ambiguous. Germline CDR1 is SEHNR and CDR2 is FQNEAQ (reference sequence). The CDR3 consists of 12 residues. Trimming stripped 1 base from V and 7 bases from J, with 4 bases between. This chain's CDR3 is CASSLEGGELFF. In DNA, the CDR3 is TGTGCCAGCAGCTTAGAGGGCGGGGAGCTGTTTTTT.

This clone was observed once. The gene calls are TRBV14 and TRBJ1-3; D may be TRBD1 (6 bases). V lost 4 bases, J lost 4 bases, and 14 bases lay in between. The CDR3 is 15 amino acids. Germline loops: CDR1 SGHDN, CDR2 FVKESK. The CDR3 here is CASSRQQGDGNTIYF. The DNA of the CDR3 is TGTGCCAGCAGCCGGCAACAGGGAGACGGAAACACCATATATTTT.

The genes are TRBV28 and TRBJ2-1; 7 bases agree with TRBD1. V was clipped by 7 bases and J by 0 bases; unmatched bases: 3. The V gene's germline CDR1 is MDHEN and CDR2 SYDVKM. CDR3 length: 14 amino acids. CDR3 protein: CASNGDSSYNEQFF. The CDR3 coding sequence is TGTGCCAGCAACGGGGACAGCTCCTACAATGAGCAGTTCTTC.

The chain joins TRBV10-3 to TRBJ2-5; TRBD1 agrees at 8 bases. Germline CDR1 and CDR2: ENHRY and SYGVKD. The CDR3 is 15 amino acids. V lost 3 bases, J lost 3 bases, and 6 bases stayed unmatched. CDR3 coding DNA: TGTGCCATCAGTGAAGGGACAGGTCTAGAAGAGACCCAGTACTTC. As protein: CAISEGTGLEETQYF.

Here the CDR3 reads CASSLTTSGAYEQYF. As DNA, the CDR3 is TGTGCCAGCAGCTTAACGACTAGCGGGGCCTACGAGCAGTACTTC. V gene TRBV7-2 combines with J gene TRBJ2-7; TRBD2 matches 11 bases. The CDR3 contains 15 residues. The germline gives CDR1 SGHTA, CDR2 FQGNSA. The junction had 2 bases not matched to a gene; V was cut back by 2 bases and J by 2 bases.

V and J are TRBV7-2 and TRBJ1-3; perhaps TRBD1 as D (5 bases). The CDR3 extends over 14 amino acids. CDR1 and CDR2 from the germline V gene are SGHTA and FQGNSA. Trimming shortened V by 2 bases and J by 4 bases, and 9 bases separated the two germline ends. This CDR3 is CASSLQGVGNTIYF. CDR3 sequence (DNA): TGTGCCAGCAGCTTACAGGGTGTGGGAAACACCATATATTTT.

The chain has TRBV2 and TRBJ2-7; possible D gene TRBD1, 6 bases. The CDR3 spans 13 residues. V was pared by 4 bases and J by 2 bases, with 9 bases between. CDR1 is SNHLY, CDR2 FYNNEI, per germline. The CDR3 nucleotides are TGTGCCAGCAGTGGGACAGTGCCCTACGAGCAGTACGTC. This encodes CASSGTVPYEQYV.

The chain joins TRBV4-3 to TRBJ2-1; tentatively, D is TRBD2 (7 bases). CDR3 length: 15 amino acids. The V and J ends lost 3 bases and 3 bases respectively, with 12 bases between them. CDR1 and CDR2 from the germline V gene are LGHNA and YSLEER. CDR3 in amino acids: CASSHGGGRYNEQFF. The CDR3 coding sequence is TGCGCCAGCAGCCACGGCGGGGGCCGCTACAATGAGCAGTTCTTC.

V usage is TRBV2 and J usage is TRBJ2-1; 8 bases agree with TRBD2. The CDR3 runs to 13 residues. The germline gives CDR1 SNHLY, CDR2 FYNNEI. With V trimmed by 7 bases and J by 1 base, 0 bases remained unmatched. The CDR3 DNA sequence: TGTGCCAGCAAGCGGGGGTCCTACAATGAGCAGTTCTTC. Translated: CASKRGSYNEQFF. The full variable domain, completed using reference TRBV2 and TRBJ2-1, is EPEVTQTPSHQVTQMGQEVILRCVPISNHLYFYWYRQILGQKVEFLVSFYNNEISEKSEIFDDQFSVERPDGSNFTLKIRSTKLEDSAMYFCASKRGSYNEQFFGPGTRLTVL.

The V and J genes are TRBV27 and TRBJ2-7; 11 nucleotides agree with TRBD2. Germline loops: CDR1 MNHEY, CDR2 SMNVEV (reference sequence). V lost 6 bases and J lost 3; bases outside the gene matches: 7. The CDR3 consists of 15 residues. The CDR3 sequence: CASRLSGTSGYEQYV. The CDR3 region has the DNA TGTGCCAGCAGGCTCTCCGGGACTAGCGGCTACGAGCAGTACGTC.

The chain has TRBV15 and TRBJ2-7, with TRBD2 as a possible D gene (6 bases). Germline lookup yields CDR1 LNHNV and CDR2 YYDKDF (reference sequence). The CDR3 runs to 14 residues. With 3 bases removed from V and 6 bases from J, the gap between germline ends came to 15 bases. CDR3 DNA: TGTGCCACCAGCAGTCAGGGACTCCTGGGCGAGCAGTACTTC. It is translated as CATSSQGLLGEQYF.